This T cell receptor beta chain stems from a study of cytomegalovirus exposure and HLA in healthy donors. Overall study results and limits: Diagnosis of cytomegalovirus status made by the classifier reportedly showed high specificity and sensitivity.

To note about this clone: Its antigen remains unknown.

In germline, CDR1 is GTSNPN, CDR2 SVGIG (reference sequence). The V end lost 5 bases, the J end lost 2 bases, and 15 bases lay between the germline ends. CDR3 length: 14 residues. It was with 60 Vbeta and 13 Jbeta primers that the PCR ran. Profiling relied on immunoSEQ multiplex PCR, and the TCRdb table lists in-frame clones only, not all of them. The sample contains 120,000 or so clones, 81% of which appear only once. This clonotype originated in a man aged 18 to 29 in good health and CMV-seropositive. Input material: PBMCs. The chain is built from TRBV30 and TRBJ2-5, with D perhaps matching TRBD1 (6 bases). CDR3 sequence: CAWGRGFLQETQYF. CDR3 nucleotides: TGTGCCTGGGGCAGGGGATTCCTACAAGAGACCCAGTACTTC.